This TCR beta chain appears in the sequencing data of a study of blood T cell repertoires in COVID-19 (dated by TCRdb to the early 2020s). Looking at the study overall: Collaborator samples came from the United States, Italy and Spain and covered acute and convalescent phases of COVID-19. The repertoires were made available in a free public database intended to serve as a resource for research on the immune response to SARS-CoV-2. The material from the prospective study consisted of cDNA or gDNA derived from T cells, B-cell-depleted T cells, or PBMCs. Sample metadata almost always included a de-identified subject ID, COVID-19 status, age in years and sex. The dataset comprised deeply sampled blood TCRbeta repertoires from subjects exposed to, actively infected with, or recovered from COVID-19. Where HLA class I and class II types were available, the types were taken from metadata supplied by the sample provider, not from assay-based typing. The samples were drawn from two sources: the first 160 participants of the ongoing ImmuneRACE study, and over 1,000 subjects contributed by 6 global collaborators. The investigation overall reported the following: How much clinical and demographic metadata was included differed by source and by participant, and the metadata was provided uncurated.

TCRbeta CDR3 regions were amplified from genomic DNA by means of the immunoSEQ Assay, a bias-controlled multiplex PCR. The authors' analysis ran thus. The number of nucleated cells in each sample was estimated by amplification of reference gene primers within the assay. To quantify the absolute abundance of each unique TCRbeta CDR3 rearrangement, sequence reads were collapsed and filtered. For each sample, productive Simpson clonality was calculated as the square root of Simpson's diversity index across productive rearrangements. TCRdb re-hosts the immuneACCESS table, in-frame sequences only. Its copies lack some clones; in the studies checked, an unresolved V gene accounts for under half of them, and the cause for the rest is not known. V and J calls and clone size come straight from that table; D and trimming were deduced from the DNA. In this sample the table shows 150,000 to 200,000 clones, about 91% of which occur a single time. 1.5% to 2% of the sample is taken by the ten largest.

As to this clone: It has no known antigen specificity. No base qualities exist here, and no much larger clone lies one base off it.

V loses 2 bases of germline sequence and J loses 3 bases, and the interval between the two ends is 7 bases. CDR1 and CDR2 are read off the germline V gene as SGHTA and FQGNSA. The CDR3 sequence holds 14 residues, the cysteine and phenylalanine included. The entry retains the CDR3 DNA only, 42 bases that are in frame from base 1. Each collaborating institution followed its own protocols to collect whole blood in K2EDTA tubes. Collaborator samples were shipped for TCRbeta analysis as frozen whole blood, isolated PBMCs, or DNA extracted from either sample type. The rearranged chain carries TRBV7-2 and TRBJ1-4; confidence is insufficient to name the D gene. Sequencing input: peripheral blood. The clonotype comes from a woman aged 45-59 years with acute or convalescent COVID-19. At the DNA level, the sequence is TGTGCCAGCAGCTTAACAGTGCCTAATGAAAAACTGTTTTTT. It specifies CASSLTVPNEKLFF.